The 27 T cell receptor beta chains reported below all come from one sample, sequenced in a study of T cells after yellow fever vaccination (dated by TCRdb to the late 2010s). The method behind the library was 5' RACE. Sequencing instrument: Illumina HiSeq 2500. TCRdb reprocessed the public reads (quality trimming at Q25 with fastp, clone calling with MiXCR) and kept in-frame beta chains. Under each unique CDR3 protein, matching rows form one entry showing the most common genes and DNA. This sample has about 340,000 distinct CDR3 sequences in its table, and about 8.7% of those were observed once. Roughly 18% of the sample is taken by the ten largest. In the paper's terms, the treatment or condition label means: live attenuated yellow fever vaccine strain. The specimen was PBMCs, collected on the day of the first yellow fever vaccination. The receptors stem from a man younger than 35 who received the YFV17D yellow fever vaccine.

The gene calls are TRBV29-1 and TRBJ1-2, with TRBD1 identical over 7 bases. Germline V gene data show CDR1 as SQVTM and CDR2 as ANQGSEA. The CDR3 loop spans 14 amino acids. The V segment lost 7 bases and the J segment 2 bases; nucleotides outside the gene matches: 10. The CDR3 spells CSATGATLNYGYTF. CDR3 sequence (DNA): TGCAGCGCTACAGGGGCGACTTTGAACTATGGCTACACCTTC.

The V and J genes are TRBV29-1 and TRBJ2-7; D ambiguous. The CDR3 runs 8 residues. Germline lookup yields CDR1 SQVTM and CDR2 ANQGSEA. The V end lost 8 bases, the J end lost 6 bases, and 5 bases lay between the germline ends. Here the CDR3 DNA reads TGCAGCTCCCCCGAGCAGTACGTC. It encodes CSSPEQYV.

The chain combines TRBV29-1 with TRBJ1-5; no reliable D call. The V end was cut by 4 bases, the J end by 5 bases, with 6 bases between. Germline CDR1 and CDR2: SQVTM and ANQGSEA. The CDR3 is 11 residues long. CDR3 amino acids: CSVGEYQPQHF. CDR3 DNA: TGCAGCGTTGGCGAATATCAGCCCCAGCATTTT.

The chain recombines TRBV20-1 with TRBJ1-1; 7 bases map to TRBD1. Trimming removed 5 bases from V and 7 bases from J; junction bases left unmatched: 19. CDR1 is DFQATT and CDR2 is SNEGSKA in the germline V gene (reference sequence). The CDR3 runs to 16 residues. CDR3 in DNA: TGCAGTGCTCCTATAACTACAGGGGCCCCTGTTAGTGAAGCTTTCTTT. Its protein product is CSAPITTGAPVSEAFF.

V and J are TRBV10-3 and TRBJ2-7; possibly TRBD1 or TRBD2 for D (5 bases each). The CDR3 is 14 residues long. CDR1 ENHRY and CDR2 SYGVKD come from the germline V gene. Deletions cut 7 bases from V and 3 bases from J, with 16 bases between. In nucleotides, the CDR3 is TGTGCCATCACCCGGGGCCATCAGGGCTACGAGCAGTACTTC. Its translation is CAITRGHQGYEQYF.

The CDR3 coding sequence is TGTGCCAGCAGGGGACAGGCCAACACCGGGGAGCTGTTTTTT. Residues: CASRGQANTGELFF. V usage is TRBV12-3 or TRBV12-4 and J usage is TRBJ2-2; 8 nucleotides agree with TRBD1. V shed 6 bases and J 2 bases; nucleotides not matched to a gene: 2. The CDR3 loop spans 14 amino acids.

The J gene is TRBJ2-7, the V gene TRBV21-1; TRBD2, the D gene given by the table, was not confirmed from the DNA. TRBV21-1 constitutes a pseudogene. This CDR3 has 18 amino acids. This CDR3 is CASSASQASGGVFYEQYV. The CDR3 DNA reads as TGTGCCAGCAGCGCCAGCCAAGCTAGCGGGGGGGTCTTCTACGAGCAGTACGTC.

This clonotype turned up a few times. This rearrangement joins TRBV18 to TRBJ1-5, with 8 bases that match TRBD1. The germline CDR1 and CDR2 sequences are KGHSH and LQKENI. Germline trimming cut 2 bases from V and 6 bases from J; bases unmatched to any gene: 6. This CDR3 spans 15 amino acids. The CDR3 protein is CASSPGAGGRQPQHF. CDR3 bases: TGTGCCAGCTCACCAGGGGCAGGGGGCCGTCAGCCCCAGCATTTT.

Only a few counts were recorded for this clonotype. The chain employs TRBV29-1 and TRBJ2-1, with 11 bases fitting TRBD2. Germline V gene data show CDR1 as SQVTM and CDR2 as ANQGSEA. This CDR3 spans 13 amino acids. The J segment lost 8 bases and the V segment lost 4 bases, leaving 4 bases of the junction unmatched. CDR3 bases: TGCAGCGTTGCCCTAGCGGGGGGCTATGAGCAGTTCTTC. Protein sequence: CSVALAGGYEQFF.

This clonotype was counted only a few times. V gene TRBV2 combines with J gene TRBJ2-7; TRBD1 agrees at 8 bases. The CDR3 is 15 residues long. The junction had 11 bases not matched to a gene; V was cut back by 6 bases and J by 4 bases. Per the germline V gene, CDR1 is SNHLY and CDR2 is FYNNEI. This CDR3 is CASSGDRTKMYEQYV. Here the CDR3 DNA reads TGTGCCAGCAGCGGGGACAGGACTAAGATGTACGAGCAGTACGTC.

This clonotype was counted ten times or more. CDR3 region: CASSLQVGQGEQYF. DNA of the CDR3: TGCGCCAGCAGCTTGCAGGTGGGGCAGGGCGAGCAGTACTTC. This chain connects TRBV5-1 to TRBJ2-7; TRBD1 might be the D (5 bases). The CDR3 length is 14 residues. Germline V gene lookup returns CDR1 SGHRS and CDR2 YFSETQ. V was cut by 1 base and J by 6 bases, with 14 bases left in between.

Written as DNA, the CDR3 is TGCGCCAGCAGCCAAAGGGCTTATGTGGATCAGCCCCAGCATTTT. Translating it yields CASSQRAYVDQPQHF. The chain employs TRBV4-3 and TRBJ1-5; D not resolved. V was clipped by 2 bases and J by 5 bases, with 13 bases between them. The V gene's germline CDR1 is LGHNA and CDR2 YSLEER. The length of the CDR3 is 15 residues.

Regarding this clonotype: A much more abundant neighbour one base away suggests this may be a read error. The chain has TRBV4-3 and TRBJ2-5, with TRBD2 matching 11 bases. J gave up 1 base and V 1 base, and 8 bases lay outside the gene matches. Per the germline V gene, CDR1 is LGHNA and CDR2 is YSLEER. The CDR3 contains 18 residues. CDR3 sequence: CASSQGDSGGAPQETQYF. The CDR3 nucleotides read TGCGCCAGCAGCCAAGGGGATAGCGGGGGGGCCCCCCAAGAGACCCAGTACTTC.

The chain joins TRBV12-3 or TRBV12-4 to TRBJ1-5; D is ambiguous. V dropped 6 bases and J dropped 10 bases, with 22 bases sitting between them. This CDR3 region has 15 residues. CDR3 loop: CASSLSRTQSYPQHF. The CDR3 nucleotides are TGTGCCAGCAGCCTTAGTCGTACTCAATCATATCCCCAGCATTTT.

This clonotype showed up just a few times. V and J are TRBV7-8 and TRBJ1-5, with 7 bases matching TRBD1. V shed 3 bases and J 2 bases; nucleotides not matched to a gene: 4. CDR1 is SGHVS and CDR2 is FQNEAQ in the germline V gene. This CDR3 spans 15 amino acids. CDR3 amino acids: CASSFTGVGNQPQHF. The CDR3 region has the DNA TGTGCCAGCAGCTTTACAGGGGTCGGCAATCAGCCCCAGCATTTT.

The V gene is TRBV3-1, the J gene TRBJ2-2; 12 bases line up with TRBD2. V shed 2 bases, J shed 7 bases, and the junction held 5 bases outside the gene matches. Looked up from germline, CDR1 is LGHDT and CDR2 is YNNKEL (reference sequence). This CDR3 contains 16 residues. CDR3 DNA sequence: TGTGCCAGCAGCCAACCTAGCGGGGGGGCTGGCGGGGAGCTGTTTTTT. Its protein product is CASSQPSGGAGGELFF.

The rearrangement joins TRBV10-3 to TRBJ2-7; D tentatively reads TRBD1 or TRBD2 (5 bases each). CDR3 length: 19 amino acids. The ends were cut back, 1 base at V and 1 base at J, with 23 bases in the middle. Germline V lookup: CDR1 ENHRY, CDR2 SYGVKD. The CDR3 region has the DNA TGTGCCATCAGTGAGTGTGGGGGTTTAGGTCCCCTAAGATCCTACGAGCAGTACGTC. The encoded protein is CAISECGGLGPLRSYEQYV.

The chain employs TRBV7-2 and TRBJ1-5; D gene uncertain. V lost 1 base and J lost 10, with 8 bases in between. The CDR3 is made up of 12 amino acids. Germline assignment: CDR1 SGHTA and CDR2 FQGNSA. The CDR3, as DNA: TGTGCCAGCAGCTTAGGAGGAGCTCCCCAGCATTTT. Its protein is CASSLGGAPQHF.

This sequence joins TRBV20-1 and TRBJ1-1; weak D call: TRBD1 (5 bases). The CDR3 is 11 amino acids. Germline V gene sequence: CDR1 DFQATT, CDR2 SNEGSKA (reference sequence). DNA for the CDR3: TGCCGGGGACGGCTGAACACTGAAGCTTTCTTT. This gives the protein CRGRLNTEAFF.

This clonotype was found many times. The V call is TRBV20-1, the J call TRBJ2-5; D is perhaps TRBD1 or TRBD2 (6 bases each). The V end was cut by 2 bases, the J end by 5 bases, with 12 bases between. This CDR3 region has 13 residues. The germline gives CDR1 DFQATT, CDR2 SNEGSKA (reference sequence). CDR3 in amino acids: CSARSGARETQYF. The CDR3 bases are TGCAGTGCTAGATCGGGGGCGCGGGAGACCCAGTACTTC.

This clonotype was recorded a few times. This chain links TRBV5-1 with TRBJ2-1; 11 bases match TRBD1. This CDR3 is 14 amino acids long. Germline assignment: CDR1 SGHRS and CDR2 YFSETQ. V shed 4 bases and J 7 bases; nucleotides not matched to a gene: 4. In DNA, the CDR3 is TGCGCCAGCAGCGCTGGACAGGGGGCGAATGAGCAGTTCTTC. Protein sequence: CASSAGQGANEQFF. Full variable domain (missing parts from reference TRBV5-1 and TRBJ2-1): KAGVTQTPRYLIKTRGQQVTLSCSPISGHRSVSWYQQTPGQGLQFLFEYFSETQRNKGNFPGRFSGRQFSNSRSEMNVSTLELGDSALYLCASSAGQGANEQFFGPGTRLTVL.

This clonotype showed up just a few times. The V and J genes are TRBV25-1 and TRBJ2-5, with TRBD1 matching 8 bases. The CDR3 spans 13 residues. Germline values: CDR1 MGHDK, CDR2 SYGVNS. Trimming cost V 7 bases and J 5 bases; bases outside gene matches: 6. This CDR3 reads CASIATGAETQYF. CDR3 sequence (DNA): TGTGCCAGCATTGCGACAGGGGCCGAGACCCAGTACTTC. The complete variable domain, with remaining parts taken from reference TRBV25-1 and TRBJ2-5, reads EADIYQTPRYLVIGTGKKITLECSQTMGHDKMYWYQQDPGMELHLIHYSYGVNSTEKGDLSSESTVSRIRTEHFPLTLESARPSHTSQYLCASIATGAETQYFGPGTRLLVL.

This clonotype was found many times. V gene TRBV5-1 combines with J gene TRBJ2-7, with TRBD1 as a possible D gene (7 bases). The germline V gene encodes CDR1 SGHRS and CDR2 YFSETQ. The CDR3 loop spans 12 amino acids. The CDR3 loop reads CASSLEGGTENV. CDR3 nucleotide sequence: TGCGCCAGCAGCTTGGAGGGCGGGACAGAAAACGTC.

Only a few counts were recorded for this clonotype. V usage is TRBV20-1 and J usage is TRBJ2-5; possibly TRBD2 for D (6 bases). CDR1 is DFQATT, CDR2 SNEGSKA, per germline (reference sequence). The CDR3 sequence is 13 residues long. V dropped 5 bases and J dropped 2 bases, with 12 bases sitting between them. CDR3 bases: TGCAGTGCTTTAAATAGCGGTCAAGAGACCCAGTACTTC. Amino acid sequence: CSALNSGQETQYF.

This chain links TRBV2 with TRBJ1-5; weak D call: TRBD1 (5 bases). Germline V gene sequence: CDR1 SNHLY, CDR2 FYNNEI. Trimming removed 2 bases from V and 0 bases from J, with 8 bases in between. The CDR3 totals 15 residues. This CDR3 is CASSENRNSNQPQHF. The CDR3 bases are TGTGCCAGCAGTGAAAACAGGAATAGCAATCAGCCCCAGCATTTT.

This clonotype has at least ten counts. This sequence joins TRBV4-2 and TRBJ2-1; tentatively, D is TRBD1 (6 bases). The length of the CDR3 is 17 residues. CDR1 is LGHNA, CDR2 YNFKEQ, per germline. Trimming removed 0 bases from V and 2 bases from J, with 14 bases in between. CDR3 loop: CASSQDQDSSTYNEQFF. The CDR3 nucleotides are TGTGCCAGCAGCCAAGATCAGGACAGCTCAACCTACAATGAGCAGTTCTTC.

This clonotype was counted between two and nine times. The rearrangement joins TRBV27 to TRBJ2-3; D is uncertain. The CDR3 spans 13 residues. Germline-derived CDR1 and CDR2 are MNHEY and SMNVEV (reference sequence). Trimming removed 3 bases from V and 2 bases from J, with 6 bases in between. As DNA, the CDR3 is TGTGCCAGCAGTTTCGTCTCCACAGATACGCAGTATTTT. Encoded protein: CASSFVSTDTQYF.